The clone carrying this T cell receptor beta chain came up a few times. Its cognate antigen is unknown. This entry comes from a study of response to subunit inactivated influenza vaccine. General observations from the study: It was the authors' suggestion that each seasonal influenza vaccination recruits few new T cells.

Each CDR3 protein is one row after TCRdb ran MiXCR on the RT-PCR reads. The sample has approximately 570,000 distinct CDR3 sequences, about 8% seen once; the top ten hold over 10%. This sequence was found in a man aged 50 to 75 who received an inactivated influenza vaccine. The sample was PBMCs from blood, taken about 23 months after vaccination.

CDR3 sequence reads: CSVRLTGELFF. CDR3 sequence (DNA): TGCAGCGTTAGGCTCACCGGGGAGCTGTTTTTT. V gene TRBV29-1 combines with J gene TRBJ2-2; no definite D call. V lost 5 bases and J 4 bases, leaving 5 bases between the germline ends. CDR3 length: 11 amino acids. In germline, CDR1 is SQVTM, CDR2 ANQGSEA.